These 2 T cell receptor beta chains share one sample of origin, sequenced in a study of blood T cell repertoires in COVID-19. The protocol was immunoSEQ multiplex PCR, while the TCRdb copy is restricted to in-frame clones and leaves out a portion. The table has about 100,000 clones, around 92% seen once. Material for sequencing was peripheral blood. These receptors were collected from a man aged 35-49 years with active or convalescent COVID-19.

The chain joins TRBV6-7 to TRBJ2-3; tentatively, D is TRBD1 (5 bases). TRBV6-7 is annotated as an ORF whose role is uncertain. The CDR3 runs 15 residues. V was clipped by 6 bases and J by 0 bases, with 13 bases between them. CDR3 region: CASSPRTLSTDTQYF. In DNA, the CDR3 is TGTGCCAGCAGCCCACGGACACTTAGCACAGATACGCAGTATTTT.

V is TRBV30 and J is TRBJ2-7; the match to TRBD1 covers 9 bases. With 2 bases clipped from V and 3 bases from J, the junction kept 8 bases outside the gene matches. The CDR3 sequence is 15 residues long. Per the germline V gene, CDR1 is GTSNPN and CDR2 is SVGIG (reference sequence). The CDR3, as DNA: TGTGCCTGGAGTCCCGGGGGGACAGGGATCTACGAGCAGTACTTC. Amino acids: CAWSPGGTGIYEQYF.